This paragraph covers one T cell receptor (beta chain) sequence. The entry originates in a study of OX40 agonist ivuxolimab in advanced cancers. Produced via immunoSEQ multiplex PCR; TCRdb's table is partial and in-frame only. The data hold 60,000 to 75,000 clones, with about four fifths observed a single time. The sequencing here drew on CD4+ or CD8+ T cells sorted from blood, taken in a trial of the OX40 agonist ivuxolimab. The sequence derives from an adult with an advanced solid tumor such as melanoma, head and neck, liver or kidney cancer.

The CDR3 DNA follows: TGTGCCAGCTCTTCCCTTTTGACTAGCGGAGGCACAGATACGCAGTATTTT. Translating gives CASSSLLTSGGTDTQYF. V and J are TRBV18 and TRBJ2-3; the match to TRBD2 covers 9 bases. The junction had 11 bases not matched to a gene; V was cut back by 6 bases and J by 1 base. Germline V CDR1 and CDR2: KGHSH, LQKENI. This CDR3 contains 17 residues.